This entry is about one TCR beta chain. Source study methods: Amplification of reference gene primers was used by the study to estimate nucleated cell counts. Assay: immunoSEQ multiplex PCR; the TCRdb copy retains only in-frame clones and omits some. The DNA was the basis for D and trimming; V, J and clone size are from that table. The table shows 150,000 to 200,000 clones, with 75% to 90% occurring only once. This CDR3 comprises 15 residues. The germline V and J ends were trimmed by 6 bases and 0 bases, with 12 bases remaining between them. Germline CDR1 and CDR2: SEHNR and FQNEAQ (reference sequence). The data were obtained in a study of blood T cell repertoires in COVID-19.

The V and J genes are TRBV7-9 and TRBJ1-5, with D perhaps TRBD1 (5 bases). Material for sequencing was PBMCs or T cells enriched from blood (not recorded which). This sequence originates from a woman between 18 and 29 years old who had recovered from COVID-19. CDR3 in DNA: TGTGCCAGCAGTTTCTCAGGGAATAGCAATCAGCCCCAGCATTTT. It is translated as CASSFSGNSNQPQHF.